This T cell receptor (beta chain) emerged from a study of T-cell reconstitution after alpha-beta-depleted transplantation in children. This clonotype appeared many times. Unique molecular identifiers were incorporated during preparation of the TCRbeta library. MiXCR was run by TCRdb on the PCR reads, yielding one entry per CDR3 protein. Of more than 200,000 distinct CDR3 sequences in the sample, over 9.5% were seen once. Here the sequenced sample was PBMCs from the stem cell graft donor, taken from the stem cell graft. This TCR was recovered from a human donor who donated a stem cell graft to a child with SCID.

The CDR3, as DNA: TGCAGTGCTAGGACTGATGATAATTCACCCCTCCACTTT. This encodes CSARTDDNSPLHF. The V and J genes are TRBV20-1 and TRBJ1-6; D ambiguous. Germline V gene data show CDR1 as DFQATT and CDR2 as SNEGSKA (reference sequence). Trimming pared 3 bases from V and 5 bases from J, leaving 8 bases between. The CDR3 length is 13 residues.